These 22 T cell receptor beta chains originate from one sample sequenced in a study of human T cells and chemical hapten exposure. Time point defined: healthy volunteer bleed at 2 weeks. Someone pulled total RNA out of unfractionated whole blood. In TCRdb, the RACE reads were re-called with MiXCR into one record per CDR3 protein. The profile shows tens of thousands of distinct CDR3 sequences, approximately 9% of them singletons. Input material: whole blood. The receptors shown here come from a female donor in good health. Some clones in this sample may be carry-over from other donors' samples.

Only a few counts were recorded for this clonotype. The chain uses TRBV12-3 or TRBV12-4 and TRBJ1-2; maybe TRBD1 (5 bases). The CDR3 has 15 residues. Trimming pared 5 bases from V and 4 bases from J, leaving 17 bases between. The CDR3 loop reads CASSMERGFSYGYTF. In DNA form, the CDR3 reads TGTGCCAGCAGTATGGAGCGGGGGTTCAGCTATGGCTACACCTTC.

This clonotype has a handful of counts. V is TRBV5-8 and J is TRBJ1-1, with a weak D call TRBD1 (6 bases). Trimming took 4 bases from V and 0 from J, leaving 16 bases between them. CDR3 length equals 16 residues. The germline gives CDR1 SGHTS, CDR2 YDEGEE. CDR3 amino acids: CASSLRGQYLNTEAFF. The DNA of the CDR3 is TGTGCCAGCAGCCTACGAGGACAGTACCTGAACACTGAAGCTTTCTTT.

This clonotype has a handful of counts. The CDR3 loop reads CASSSERRLAKNIQYF. As DNA, the CDR3 is TGTGCCAGCAGTTCCGAGCGGCGCCTAGCCAAAAACATTCAGTACTTC. The V gene is TRBV27, the J gene TRBJ2-4, with TRBD2 as a possible D gene (5 bases). V was clipped by 4 bases and J by 0 bases, with 13 bases between them. Germline V lookup: CDR1 MNHEY, CDR2 SMNVEV (reference sequence). The CDR3 runs to 16 residues.

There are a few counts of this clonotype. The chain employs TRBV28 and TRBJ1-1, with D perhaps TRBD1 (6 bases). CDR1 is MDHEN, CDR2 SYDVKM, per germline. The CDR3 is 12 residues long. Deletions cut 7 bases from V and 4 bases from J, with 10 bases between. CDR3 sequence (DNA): TGTGCCAGCACCACAGGGACCACTGAAGCTTTCTTT. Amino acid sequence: CASTTGTTEAFF.

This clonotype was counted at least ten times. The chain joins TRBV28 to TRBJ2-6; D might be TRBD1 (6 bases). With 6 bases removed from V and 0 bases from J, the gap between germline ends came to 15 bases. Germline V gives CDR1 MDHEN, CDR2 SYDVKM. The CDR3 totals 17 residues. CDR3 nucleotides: TGTGCCAGCAGACCCCATCGGACAGTCTCTGGGGCCAACGTCCTGACTTTC. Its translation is CASRPHRTVSGANVLTF.

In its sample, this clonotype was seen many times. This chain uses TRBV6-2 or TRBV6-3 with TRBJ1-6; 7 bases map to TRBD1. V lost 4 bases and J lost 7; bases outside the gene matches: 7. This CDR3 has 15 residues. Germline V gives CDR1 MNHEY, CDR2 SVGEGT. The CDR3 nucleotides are TGTGCCAGCAGTTTCTTGACAGGGCGGAATTCACCCCTCCACTTT. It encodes CASSFLTGRNSPLHF.

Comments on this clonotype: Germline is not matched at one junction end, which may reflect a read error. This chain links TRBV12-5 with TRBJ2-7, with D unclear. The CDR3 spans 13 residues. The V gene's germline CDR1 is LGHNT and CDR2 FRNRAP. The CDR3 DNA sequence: TGTGCTGGTGGTTTGGGTATTTCTTACGAGCAGTACTTC. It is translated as CAGGLGISYEQYF.

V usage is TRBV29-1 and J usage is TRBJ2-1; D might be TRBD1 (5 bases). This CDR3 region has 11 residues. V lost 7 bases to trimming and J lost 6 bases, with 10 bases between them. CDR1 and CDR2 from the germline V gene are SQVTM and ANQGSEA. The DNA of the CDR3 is TGCAGCGGCCACGACAGCAATGAGCAGTTCTTC. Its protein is CSGHDSNEQFF.

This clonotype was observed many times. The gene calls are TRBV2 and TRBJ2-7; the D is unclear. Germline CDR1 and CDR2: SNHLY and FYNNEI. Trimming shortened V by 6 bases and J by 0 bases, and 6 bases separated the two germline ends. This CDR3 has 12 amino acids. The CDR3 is CASRQDSYEQYF. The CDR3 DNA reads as TGTGCCAGCAGGCAGGACTCCTACGAGCAGTACTTC.

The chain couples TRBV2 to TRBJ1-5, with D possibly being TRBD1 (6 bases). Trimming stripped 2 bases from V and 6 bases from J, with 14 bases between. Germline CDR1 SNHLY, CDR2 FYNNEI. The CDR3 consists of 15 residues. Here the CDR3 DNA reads TGTGCCAGCAGTGAACAGTCAGGGGCGATTCAGCCCCAGCATTTT. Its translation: CASSEQSGAIQPQHF. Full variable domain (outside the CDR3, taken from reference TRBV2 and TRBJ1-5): EPEVTQTPSHQVTQMGQEVILRCVPISNHLYFYWYRQILGQKVEFLVSFYNNEISEKSEIFDDQFSVERPDGSNFTLKIRSTKLEDSAMYFCASSEQSGAIQPQHFGDGTRLSIL.

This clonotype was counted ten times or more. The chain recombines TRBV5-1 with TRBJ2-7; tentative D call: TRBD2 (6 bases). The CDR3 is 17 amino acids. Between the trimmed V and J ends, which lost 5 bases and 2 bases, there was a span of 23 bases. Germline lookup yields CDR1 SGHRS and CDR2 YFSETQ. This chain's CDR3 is CASSGSGTTRGAYEQYF. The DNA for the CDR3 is TGCGCCAGCAGTGGGTCAGGGACGACTAGGGGCGCCTACGAGCAGTACTTC.

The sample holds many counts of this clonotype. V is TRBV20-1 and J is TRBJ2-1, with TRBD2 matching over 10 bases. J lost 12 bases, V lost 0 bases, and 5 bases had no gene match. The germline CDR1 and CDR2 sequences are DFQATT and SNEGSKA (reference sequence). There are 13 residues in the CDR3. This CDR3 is CSARDGGLAMQFF. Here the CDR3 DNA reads TGCAGTGCTAGAGATGGGGGACTAGCGATGCAGTTCTTC.

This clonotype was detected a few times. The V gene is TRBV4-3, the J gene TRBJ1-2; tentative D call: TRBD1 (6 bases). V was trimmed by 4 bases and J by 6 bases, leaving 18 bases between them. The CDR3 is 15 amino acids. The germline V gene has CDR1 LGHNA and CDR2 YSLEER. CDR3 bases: TGCGCCAGCAGCCTCTCTTGGGGGGGCCGGGATGGCTACACCTTC. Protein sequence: CASSLSWGGRDGYTF.

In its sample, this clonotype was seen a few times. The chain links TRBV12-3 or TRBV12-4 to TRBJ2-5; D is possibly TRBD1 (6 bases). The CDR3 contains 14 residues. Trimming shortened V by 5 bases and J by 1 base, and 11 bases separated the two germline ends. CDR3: CASSIWDTQETQYF. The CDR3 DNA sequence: TGTGCCAGCAGTATTTGGGACACCCAAGAGACCCAGTACTTC.

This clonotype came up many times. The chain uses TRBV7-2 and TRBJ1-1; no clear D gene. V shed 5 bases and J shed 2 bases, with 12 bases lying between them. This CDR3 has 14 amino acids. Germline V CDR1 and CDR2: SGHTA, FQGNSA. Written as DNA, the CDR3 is TGTGCCAGCAGCAAGGCAAATTTAAACACTGAAGCTTTCTTT. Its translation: CASSKANLNTEAFF.

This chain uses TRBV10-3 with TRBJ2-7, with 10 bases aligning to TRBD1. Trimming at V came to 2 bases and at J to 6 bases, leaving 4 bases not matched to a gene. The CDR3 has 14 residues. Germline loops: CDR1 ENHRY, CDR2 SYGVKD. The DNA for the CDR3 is TGTGCCATCAGTGAGGGGACAGGGGTTCTCGAGCAGTACTTC. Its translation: CAISEGTGVLEQYF.

The CDR3 region is CSVERRIMNTEAFF. CDR3 nucleotides: TGCAGCGTTGAAAGGCGGATCATGAACACTGAAGCTTTCTTT. The V gene is TRBV29-1, the J gene TRBJ1-1; D not resolved. This CDR3 is built from 14 residues. The V and J ends lost 2 bases and 0 bases respectively, with 10 bases between them. CDR1 and CDR2 from the germline V gene are SQVTM and ANQGSEA.

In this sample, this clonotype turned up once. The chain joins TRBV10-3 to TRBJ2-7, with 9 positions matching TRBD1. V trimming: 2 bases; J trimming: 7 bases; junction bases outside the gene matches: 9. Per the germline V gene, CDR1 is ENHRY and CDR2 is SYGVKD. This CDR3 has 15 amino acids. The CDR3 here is CAISESWTGEQEQYF. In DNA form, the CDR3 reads TGTGCCATCAGTGAGAGCTGGACAGGGGAGCAAGAGCAGTACTTC.

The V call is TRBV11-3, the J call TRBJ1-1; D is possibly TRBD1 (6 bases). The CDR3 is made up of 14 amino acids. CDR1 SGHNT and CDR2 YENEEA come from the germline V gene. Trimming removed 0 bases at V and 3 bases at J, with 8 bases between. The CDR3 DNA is TGTGCCAGCAGCTTAGAGGGGGCGGACACTGAAGCTTTCTTT. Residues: CASSLEGADTEAFF.

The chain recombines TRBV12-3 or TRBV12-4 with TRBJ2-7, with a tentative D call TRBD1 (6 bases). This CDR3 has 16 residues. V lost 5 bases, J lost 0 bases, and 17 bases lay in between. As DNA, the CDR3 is TGTGCCAGCAGTGGCGCCGGGACACGCAGCTCCTACGAGCAGTACTTC. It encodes CASSGAGTRSSYEQYF.

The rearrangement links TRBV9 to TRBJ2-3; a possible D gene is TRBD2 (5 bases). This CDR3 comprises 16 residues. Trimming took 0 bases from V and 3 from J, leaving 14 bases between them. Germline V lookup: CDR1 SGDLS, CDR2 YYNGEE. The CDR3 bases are TGTGCCAGCAGCGTAGGGGTCTTTGGGGAGACAGATACGCAGTATTTT. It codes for CASSVGVFGETDTQYF.

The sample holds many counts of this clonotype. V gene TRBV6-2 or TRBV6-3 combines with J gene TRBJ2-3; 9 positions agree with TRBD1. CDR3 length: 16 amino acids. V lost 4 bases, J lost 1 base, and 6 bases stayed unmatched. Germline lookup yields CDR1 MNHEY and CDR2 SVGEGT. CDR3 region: CASSLTGGTGTDTQYF. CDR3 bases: TGTGCCAGCAGTTTGACAGGGGGGACCGGCACAGATACGCAGTATTTT.